The T cell receptor beta chain under discussion was sequenced for a study of breast tumors, draining lymph nodes, adjacent tissues. Study-wide results and caveats: Compared with lymph nodes, tumors were less diverse; compared with nontumor tissue, more. Luminal-like breast cancer showed significantly greater tumor-nontumor repertoire similarity than basal-like breast cancer did. Most tumor T cells seemingly derive from lymph node, then expand in tumor.

Axillary draining lymph nodes of breast cancer patients supplied the node samples. CDR1 is MNHEY and CDR2 is SVGEGT in the germline V gene. This CDR3 contains 18 residues. J lost 8 bases, V lost 4 bases, and 15 bases had no gene match. One entry per CDR3 protein, called by TCRdb with MiXCR from the multiplex PCR reads. The sample records 150,000 or so distinct CDR3 sequences, around 35% being singletons. The table lists this clonotype with many counts. Antigen specificity is unknown. The specimen sequenced was axillary lymph node tissue. V and J are TRBV6-2 or TRBV6-3 and TRBJ2-1; TRBD2 matches at 12 bases. The sequence was collected from a female donor with breast cancer. Some clones in this sample may be carry-over from other donors' samples. CDR3 protein: CASSSDVGLAGLLDEQFF. The DNA for the CDR3 is TGTGCCAGCAGTTCTGACGTTGGACTAGCGGGATTGTTGGATGAGCAGTTCTTC.